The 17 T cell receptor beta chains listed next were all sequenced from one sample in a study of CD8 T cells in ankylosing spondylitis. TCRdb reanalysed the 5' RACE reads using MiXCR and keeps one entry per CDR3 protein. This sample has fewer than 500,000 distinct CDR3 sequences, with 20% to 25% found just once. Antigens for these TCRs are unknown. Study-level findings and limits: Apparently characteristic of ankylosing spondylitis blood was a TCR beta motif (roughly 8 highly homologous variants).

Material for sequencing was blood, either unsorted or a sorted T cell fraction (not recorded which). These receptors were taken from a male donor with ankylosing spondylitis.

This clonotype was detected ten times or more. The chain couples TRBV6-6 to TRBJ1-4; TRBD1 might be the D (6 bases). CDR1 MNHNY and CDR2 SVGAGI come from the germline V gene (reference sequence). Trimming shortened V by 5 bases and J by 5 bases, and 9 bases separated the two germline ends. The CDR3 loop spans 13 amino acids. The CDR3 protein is CASSPGQNEKLFF. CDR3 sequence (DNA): TGTGCCAGCAGTCCCGGACAGAATGAAAAACTGTTTTTT.

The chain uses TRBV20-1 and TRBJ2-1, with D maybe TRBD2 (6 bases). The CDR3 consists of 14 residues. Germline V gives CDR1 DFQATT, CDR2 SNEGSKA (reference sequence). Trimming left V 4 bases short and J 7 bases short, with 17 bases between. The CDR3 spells CSATAPGLPNEQFF. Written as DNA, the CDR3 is TGCAGTGCTACCGCACCCGGACTACCGAATGAGCAGTTCTTC.

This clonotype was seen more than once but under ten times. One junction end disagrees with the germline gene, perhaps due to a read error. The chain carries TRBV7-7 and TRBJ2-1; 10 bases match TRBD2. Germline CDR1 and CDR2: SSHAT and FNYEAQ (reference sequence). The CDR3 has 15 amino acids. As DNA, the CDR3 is TGTGCTAGCAGCCCCGGGACTAGCGAACTGAATGAGCAGTTCTTC. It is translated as CASSPGTSELNEQFF. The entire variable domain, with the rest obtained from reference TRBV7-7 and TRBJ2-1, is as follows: GAGVSQSPRYKVTKRGQDVTLRCDPISSHATLYWYQQALGQGPEFLTYFNYEAQPDKSGLPSDRFSAERPEGSISTLTIQRTEQRDSAMYRCASSPGTSELNEQFFGPGTRLTVL.

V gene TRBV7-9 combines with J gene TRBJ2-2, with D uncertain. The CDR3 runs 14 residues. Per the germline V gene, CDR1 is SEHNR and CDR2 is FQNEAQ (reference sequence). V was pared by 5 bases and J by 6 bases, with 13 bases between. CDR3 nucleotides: TGTGCCAGCAGCCCCCTCCGCCTGGCCGGGGAGCTGTTTTTT. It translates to CASSPLRLAGELFF.

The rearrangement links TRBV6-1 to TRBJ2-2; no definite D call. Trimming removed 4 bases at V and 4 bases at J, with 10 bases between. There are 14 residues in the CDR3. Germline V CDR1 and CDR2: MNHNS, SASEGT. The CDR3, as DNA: TGTGCCAGCAGTGCTCTCCGGGTCACCGGGGAGCTGTTTTTT. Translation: CASSALRVTGELFF.

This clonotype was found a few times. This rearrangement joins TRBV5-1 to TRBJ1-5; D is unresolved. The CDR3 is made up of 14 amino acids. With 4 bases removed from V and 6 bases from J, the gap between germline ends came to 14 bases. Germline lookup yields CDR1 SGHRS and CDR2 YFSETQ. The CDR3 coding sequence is TGCGCCAGCAGCGCCACGCCGCTCGGTCAGCCCCAGCATTTT. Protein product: CASSATPLGQPQHF.

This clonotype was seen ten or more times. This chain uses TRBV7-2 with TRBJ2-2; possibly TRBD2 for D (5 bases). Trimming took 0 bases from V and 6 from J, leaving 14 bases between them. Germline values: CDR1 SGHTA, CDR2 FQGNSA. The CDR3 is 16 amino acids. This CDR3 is CASSLAHNTRAGELFF. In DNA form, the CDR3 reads TGTGCCAGCAGCTTAGCTCACAATACTAGGGCCGGGGAGCTGTTTTTT. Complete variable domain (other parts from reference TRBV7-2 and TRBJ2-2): GAGVSQSPSNKVTEKGKDVELRCDPISGHTALYWYRQSLGQGLEFLIYFQGNSAPDKSGLPSDRFSAERTGGSVSTLTIQRTQQEDSAVYLCASSLAHNTRAGELFFGEGSRLTVL.

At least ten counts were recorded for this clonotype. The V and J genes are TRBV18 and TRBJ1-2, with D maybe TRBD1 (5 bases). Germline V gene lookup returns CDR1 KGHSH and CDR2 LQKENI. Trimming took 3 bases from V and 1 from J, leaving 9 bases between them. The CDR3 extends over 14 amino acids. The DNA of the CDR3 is TGTGCCAGCTCACCGGGCCAGGGTAACTATGGCTACACCTTC. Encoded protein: CASSPGQGNYGYTF.

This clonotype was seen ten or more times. The CDR3 loop is CAWSPLWEQYF. CDR3 DNA sequence: TGTGCCTGGAGCCCCCTCTGGGAGCAGTACTTC. The chain is built from TRBV30 and TRBJ2-7; no clear D. Trimming pared 3 bases from V and 7 bases from J, leaving 10 bases between. In germline, CDR1 is GTSNPN, CDR2 SVGIG (reference sequence). The CDR3 is 11 amino acids.

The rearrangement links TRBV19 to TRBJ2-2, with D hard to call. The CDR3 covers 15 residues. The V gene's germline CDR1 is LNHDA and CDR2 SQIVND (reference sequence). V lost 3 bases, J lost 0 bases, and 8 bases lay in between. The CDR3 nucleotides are TGTGCCAGTAGTATCGCGCCTGCGAACACCGGGGAGCTGTTTTTT. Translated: CASSIAPANTGELFF.

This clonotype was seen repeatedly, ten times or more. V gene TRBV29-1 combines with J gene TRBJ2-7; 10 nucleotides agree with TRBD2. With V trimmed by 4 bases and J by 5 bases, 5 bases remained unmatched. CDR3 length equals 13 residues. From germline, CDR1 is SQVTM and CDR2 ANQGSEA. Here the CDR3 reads CSVAGTSVNEQYF. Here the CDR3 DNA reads TGCAGCGTTGCCGGGACTAGCGTTAACGAGCAGTACTTC.

The CDR3 DNA reads as TGTGCCAGCAGCAATTTAGGACTAGCAGGGGATAAGCAGTTCTTC. Residues: CASSNLGLAGDKQFF. The chain joins TRBV3-1 to TRBJ2-1; 8 bases align to TRBD2. Germline-derived CDR1 and CDR2 are LGHDT and YNNKEL (reference sequence). The junction had 14 bases not matched to a gene; V was cut back by 5 bases and J by 11 bases. The CDR3 length is 15 residues.

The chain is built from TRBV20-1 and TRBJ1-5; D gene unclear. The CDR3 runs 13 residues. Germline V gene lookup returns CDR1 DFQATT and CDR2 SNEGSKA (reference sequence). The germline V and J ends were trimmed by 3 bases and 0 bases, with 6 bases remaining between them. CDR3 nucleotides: TGCAGTGCTAGGGCAGATAGCAATCAGCCCCAGCATTTT. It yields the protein CSARADSNQPQHF.

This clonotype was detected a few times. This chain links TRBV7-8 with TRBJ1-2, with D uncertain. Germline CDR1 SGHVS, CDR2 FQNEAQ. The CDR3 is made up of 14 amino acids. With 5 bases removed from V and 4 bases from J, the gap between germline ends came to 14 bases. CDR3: CASSRSDAGYGYTF. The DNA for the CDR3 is TGTGCCAGCAGCCGGAGCGACGCAGGCTATGGCTACACCTTC.

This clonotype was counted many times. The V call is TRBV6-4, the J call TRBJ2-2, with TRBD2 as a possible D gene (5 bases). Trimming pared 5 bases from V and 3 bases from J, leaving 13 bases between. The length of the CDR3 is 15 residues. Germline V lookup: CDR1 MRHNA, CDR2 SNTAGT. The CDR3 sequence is CASSRSGLDTGELFF. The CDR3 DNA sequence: TGTGCCAGCAGTCGGTCGGGATTGGACACCGGGGAGCTGTTTTTT.

Here the CDR3 DNA reads TGTGCCAGCAGCTTAGTACCTCGGGACACCCAAGAGCAGTACTTC. Translation gives CASSLVPRDTQEQYF. This rearrangement joins TRBV7-2 to TRBJ2-7; a possible D gene is TRBD1 (6 bases). Germline loops: CDR1 SGHTA, CDR2 FQGNSA. The V end lost 1 base, the J end lost 7 bases, and 17 bases lay between the germline ends. The CDR3 runs to 15 residues.

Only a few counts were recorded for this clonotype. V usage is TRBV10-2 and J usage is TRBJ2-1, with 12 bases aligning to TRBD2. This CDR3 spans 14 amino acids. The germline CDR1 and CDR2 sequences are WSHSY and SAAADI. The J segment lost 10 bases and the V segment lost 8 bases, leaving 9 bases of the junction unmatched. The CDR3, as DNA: TGCGCCAGCGCACTAGCGGGAGGACCCACGGAGCAGTTCTTC. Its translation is CASALAGGPTEQFF.